A selection of T cell receptor beta chains follows, all from one sample in a study of blood T cell repertoires in COVID-19. The assay was immunoSEQ multiplex PCR, and TCRdb's table has in-frame clones only and misses some. In the table there are 80,000 to 90,000 clones, roughly 78% of which are singletons. The sample consisted of peripheral blood. The receptors come from a woman older than 75 with acute or convalescent COVID-19. CDR3s include the opening cysteine and the closing phenylalanine or tryptophan. Each record gives: D gene, V gene, J gene, clone size, CDR3 DNA, CDR3 protein. The D gene is left open where the match is weak. Some rows have no size entry. The others give once, few or many, or a class for an expanded clone.

>TRBD2|TRBV2|TRBJ2-5|few
TGTGCCAGTAAGCGGGAGGCAGGGGAGACCCAGTACTTC
CASKREAGETQYF
>TRBD2|TRBV28|TRBJ2-2|NA
TGTGCCAGCAGTTTAGGGCTAGCGGGAGGTTTAGGGGAGCTGTTTTTT
CASSLGLAGGLGELFF
>NA|TRBV11-2|TRBJ1-6|NA
TGTGCCAGCAGCTCTCGGGGGAAAGGGGATTCACCCCTCCACTTT
CASSSRGKGDSPLHF
>TRBD2|TRBV11-2|TRBJ2-3|NA
TGTGCCAGCAGCTCGGCTAGCGGGAGATGGGCAGATACGCAGTATTTT
CASSSASGRWADTQYF
>TRBD1|TRBV29-1|TRBJ1-1|few
TGCAGCGTTGGCAGGGGGAGCACTGAAGCTTTCTTT
CSVGRGSTEAFF
>NA|TRBV18|TRBJ2-7|many
TGTGCCAGCTCACCAGTAGCCAACGAGCAGTACTTC
CASSPVANEQYF
>TRBD2|TRBV4-1|TRBJ2-1|NA
TGCGCCAGCAGCCAAGGGCTAGCGGGGGGGGATAATGAGCAGTTCTTC
CASSQGLAGGDNEQFF
>NA|TRBV5-4|TRBJ2-7|NA
TGTGCCAGCAGCTTACCAGGGTTCGAGCAGTACTTC
CASSLPGFEQYF
>TRBD1|TRBV28|TRBJ2-7|NA
TGTGCCAGCAGACGAACCGGGACAGGAACCTACGAGCAGTACTTC
CASRRTGTGTYEQYF
>TRBD1|TRBV12-3/TRBV12-4|TRBJ2-5|NA
TGTGCCAGCAGTCCCGGACAGGAAGAGACCCAGTACTTC
CASSPGQEETQYF
>TRBD2|TRBV28|TRBJ2-7|NA
TGTGCCAGCAGCCAGGGTAGCGGGATCTACGAGCAGTACTTC
CASSQGSGIYEQYF
>TRBD1|TRBV18|TRBJ1-6|NA
TGTGCCAGCTCAGCAGGACAGGGGGTGGGAAATAATTCACCCCTCCACTTT
CASSAGQGVGNNSPLHF
>TRBD1|TRBV13|TRBJ1-4|NA
TGTGCCAGCAGTTTCAAGGCACAGGGGGGTGAAAAACTGTTTTTT
CASSFKAQGGEKLFF
>TRBD2|TRBV19|TRBJ2-4|once
TGTGCCAGTAGTATCCGGGGACTAGCGGGGGGTGAGTTAGCCAAAAACATTCAGTACTTC
CASSIRGLAGGELAKNIQYF
>NA|TRBV15|TRBJ2-5|few
TGTGCCACCAGCAGGGACTATTTTCAGGAGACCCAGTACTTC
CATSRDYFQETQYF
>TRBD2|TRBV5-1|TRBJ2-3|NA
TGCGCCAGCAGCTTGAGCATAGCGGGGGCCACAGATACGCAGTATTTT
CASSLSIAGATDTQYF
>NA|TRBV28|TRBJ1-1|NA
TGTGCCAGCACTGAACTGAGGGGGATCATGAACACTGAAGCTTTCTTT
CASTELRGIMNTEAFF
>TRBD1|TRBV2|TRBJ1-4|NA
TGTGCCAGCACTCGAACGACAGGGACTAATGAAAAACTGTTTTTT
CASTRTTGTNEKLFF
>TRBD2|TRBV6-5|TRBJ2-7|NA
TGTGCCAGCAGCGGGGGCGGGGGGGAGCAGTACTTC
CASSGGGGEQYF
>TRBD2|TRBV6-5|TRBJ2-7|NA
TGTGCCAGCAATCAGCGGGAGGGCTACGAGCAGTACTTC
CASNQREGYEQYF
>TRBD1|TRBV7-8|TRBJ1-2|once
TGTGCCAGCAGCTTAGATTGGCAGGGGGTCCCCTATGGCTACACCTTC
CASSLDWQGVPYGYTF
>TRBD2|TRBV28|TRBJ2-5|NA
TGTGCCAGCAGCCGTACAGCGGGAGGGACAGAGACCCAGTACTTC
CASSRTAGGTETQYF
>TRBD1|TRBV15|TRBJ1-2|NA
TGTGCCACCAGCAGCCTCCAGGGGGGCTATGGCTACACCTTC
CATSSLQGGYGYTF
>NA|TRBV5-1|TRBJ1-2|NA
TGCGCCAGCAGCTTGGTCCCGGGACTGGCCGGGGGTGGCTACACCTTC
CASSLVPGLAGGGYTF
>NA|TRBV5-1|TRBJ2-1|NA
TGCGCCAGCAGCCGCCCCACGGCGGGTGAGCAGTTCTTC
CASSRPTAGEQFF
>NA|TRBV24-1|TRBJ1-5|NA
TGTGCCACCTCCGGGACAATAAATCAGCCCCAGCATTTT
CATSGTINQPQHF
>NA|TRBV2|TRBJ1-1|NA
TGTGCCAGCAAGACAGTTGAAGCTTTCTTT
CASKTVEAFF
>NA|TRBV12-3/TRBV12-4|TRBJ2-7|NA
TGTGCCAGCAGTTCAGGCGGGTCCTACGAGCAGTACTTC
CASSSGGSYEQYF
>TRBD1|TRBV15|TRBJ2-7|NA
TGTGCCACCAGCAGAGATCCCGGGACAGGGATCGAGCAGTACTTC
CATSRDPGTGIEQYF
>TRBD1|TRBV27|TRBJ1-4|NA
TGTGCCAGCAGTTTGGGGACAGGGGTTAATGAAAAACTGTTTTTT
CASSLGTGVNEKLFF
>NA|TRBV2|TRBJ2-1|NA
TGTGCCAGCAGGGAAACAGGCGAGCAGTTCTTC
CASRETGEQFF
>NA|TRBV9|TRBJ2-7|once
TGTGCCAGCAGCGTAGAGGGAGGGGGACAGTACTTC
CASSVEGGGQYF
>TRBD2|TRBV27|TRBJ2-7|NA
TGTGCCAGCAGTCAAGGACTAGCGGGGGCTGGTGAGCAGTACTTC
CASSQGLAGAGEQYF
>TRBD1|TRBV5-1|TRBJ2-2|few
TGCGCCAGCAGCTCCGGGACAGTTGCCGCCGGGGAGCTGTTTTTT
CASSSGTVAAGELFF
>NA|TRBV5-5|TRBJ1-1|NA
TGTGCCAGCAGCTTGGATCCCGGGGTCTCGGGAGGGACTGAAGCTTTCTTT
CASSLDPGVSGGTEAFF
>TRBD1|TRBV19|TRBJ1-2|NA
TGTGCCAGTAGTATCGACAGGGCATATGGCTACACCTTC
CASSIDRAYGYTF
>NA|TRBV2|TRBJ2-1|once
TGTGCCAGCAGCCCTGGACGGACTACAATTGAGCAGTTCTTC
CASSPGRTTIEQFF
>NA|TRBV5-6|TRBJ2-7|NA
TGTGCCAGCAGCCCACCCGGAGGCCTCACCTACGAGCAGTACTTC
CASSPPGGLTYEQYF
>TRBD1|TRBV29-1|TRBJ1-1|many
TGCAGCGTTTCCGAAAGACAGGGTAGGACCACTGAAGCTTTCTTT
CSVSERQGRTTEAFF